The next 27 T cell receptor beta chains were all read from a single sample in a study of blood T cell repertoires in COVID-19. TCRdb's copy holds only in-frame clones and misses some; the assay was immunoSEQ multiplex PCR. The sample shows approximately 210,000 clones, approximately 88% of them seen only once. Sequenced input: PBMCs or T cells enriched from blood (not recorded which). These receptors all come from a woman aged 18 to 35 who had recovered from COVID-19.

This rearrangement joins TRBV7-2 to TRBJ1-1, with D uncertain. The germline gives CDR1 SGHTA, CDR2 FQGNSA. Trimming left V 3 bases short and J 0 bases short, with 14 bases between. CDR3 length: 16 amino acids. The DNA for the CDR3 is TGTGCCAGCAGCTTCGATACCACTTATTTGAACACTGAAGCTTTCTTT. This encodes CASSFDTTYLNTEAFF.

The V gene is TRBV6-1, the J gene TRBJ2-4; 8 positions agree with TRBD2. Germline CDR1 and CDR2: MNHNS and SASEGT. J lost 0 bases, V lost 4 bases, and 8 bases had no gene match. The CDR3 has 17 residues. Here the CDR3 reads CASSAGLAGLAKNIQYF. DNA for the CDR3: TGTGCCAGCAGTGCGGGTCTAGCGGGTTTAGCCAAAAACATTCAGTACTTC.

The chain uses TRBV5-1 and TRBJ2-3; 8 positions match TRBD2. After removal of 3 bases from V and 6 bases from J, the junction contained 6 bases not matched to a gene. The CDR3 length is 14 residues. Per germline, CDR1 SGHRS and CDR2 YFSETQ. The CDR3 bases are TGCGCCAGCAGCTCCCGGGGGGGCCCTGATACGCAGTATTTT. Protein sequence: CASSSRGGPDTQYF. The whole variable domain, filled in from reference TRBV5-1 and TRBJ2-3, reads KAGVTQTPRYLIKTRGQQVTLSCSPISGHRSVSWYQQTPGQGLQFLFEYFSETQRNKGNFPGRFSGRQFSNSRSEMNVSTLELGDSALYLCASSSRGGPDTQYFGPGTRLTVL.

Written as DNA, the CDR3 is TGTGCCAGTAGAACACACCCGAACACTGAAGCTTTCTTT. It specifies CASRTHPNTEAFF. The rearrangement uses TRBV19 and TRBJ1-1, with D unclear. The germline V and J ends were trimmed by 6 bases and 1 base, with 9 bases remaining between them. The CDR3 spans 13 residues. The V gene's germline CDR1 is LNHDA and CDR2 SQIVND (reference sequence). The full variable domain, its missing parts supplied by reference TRBV19 and TRBJ1-1, is DGGITQSPKYLFRKEGQNVTLSCEQNLNHDAMYWYRQDPGQGLRLIYYSQIVNDFQKGDIAEGYSVSREKKESFPLTVTSAQKNPTAFYLCASRTHPNTEAFFGQGTRLTVV.

A remark on this clone: Other DNA sequences of this sample code for an identical CDR3. The chain has TRBV28 and TRBJ1-5, with 7 bases lining up with TRBD1. Germline V gives CDR1 MDHEN, CDR2 SYDVKM. CDR3 length: 13 residues. V shed 5 bases and J 5 bases; nucleotides not matched to a gene: 3. CDR3 sequence (DNA): TGTGCCAGCAGTCGACAGGGATATCAGCCCCAGCATTTT. This gives the protein CASSRQGYQPQHF. Complete variable domain (other parts from reference TRBV28 and TRBJ1-5): DVKVTQSSRYLVKRTGEKVFLECVQDMDHENMFWYRQDPGLGLRLIYFSYDVKMKEKGDIPEGYSVSREKKERFSLILESASTNQTSMYLCASSRQGYQPQHFGDGTRLSIL.

This sequence joins TRBV28 and TRBJ2-1, with D uncertain. The length of the CDR3 is 11 residues. In germline, CDR1 is MDHEN, CDR2 SYDVKM. V lost 5 bases to trimming and J lost 8 bases, with 7 bases between them. The DNA for the CDR3 is TGTGCCAGCAGTATAGGAGATGAGCAGTTCTTC. As protein: CASSIGDEQFF.

The rearrangement joins TRBV30 to TRBJ2-5, with unresolved D. The CDR3 spans 12 residues. Germline V gene lookup returns CDR1 GTSNPN and CDR2 SVGIG (reference sequence). Trimming removed 0 bases from V and 5 bases from J, with 7 bases in between. The CDR3 is CAWSVSLETQYF. CDR3 coding DNA: TGTGCCTGGAGTGTATCCCTGGAGACCCAGTACTTC.

The chain links TRBV24-1 to TRBJ2-2; TRBD2 is a possible D gene (6 bases). The V and J ends lost 0 bases and 6 bases respectively, with 13 bases between them. This CDR3 comprises 16 residues. The germline V gene encodes CDR1 KGHDR and CDR2 SFDVKD. CDR3: CATSDLLGTEPGELFF. CDR3 coding DNA: TGTGCCACCAGTGATTTGCTCGGGACTGAACCCGGGGAGCTGTTTTTT.

The chain has TRBV25-1 and TRBJ2-7; TRBD2 matches 12 bases. The germline V gene has CDR1 MGHDK and CDR2 SYGVNS. The CDR3 is made up of 15 amino acids. Unmatched junction bases numbered 7, after V lost 6 bases and J lost 4 bases. CDR3: CASSQTSGGTYEQYF. The DNA of the CDR3 is TGTGCCAGCAGCCAAACTAGCGGGGGGACATACGAGCAGTACTTC.

The J gene is TRBJ2-7, the V gene TRBV19; weak D call: TRBD1 (6 bases). This CDR3 is 14 amino acids long. From germline, CDR1 is LNHDA and CDR2 SQIVND (reference sequence). V was clipped by 4 bases and J by 2 bases, with 12 bases between them. DNA for the CDR3: TGTGCCAGTAGTAGCGCCAGGGGACCCTACGAGCAGTACTTC. This sequence encodes CASSSARGPYEQYF.

This chain connects TRBV29-1 to TRBJ1-2; D uncertain. The ends were cut back, 6 bases at V and 7 bases at J, with 21 bases in the middle. Germline assignment: CDR1 SQVTM and CDR2 ANQGSEA. This CDR3 is built from 14 residues. The CDR3 sequence: CSVLNPGSLGGYTF. In DNA form, the CDR3 reads TGCAGCGTCCTAAACCCCGGGTCGTTGGGTGGCTACACCTTC.

This chain links TRBV18 with TRBJ1-2; D is ambiguous. The germline V gene encodes CDR1 KGHSH and CDR2 LQKENI. The CDR3 consists of 17 residues. Trimming stripped 0 bases from V and 7 bases from J, with 21 bases between. Here the CDR3 reads CASSPPPRTHWVGGYTF. Written as DNA, the CDR3 is TGTGCCAGCTCACCACCACCTAGAACTCATTGGGTTGGTGGCTACACCTTC.

V and J are TRBV5-6 and TRBJ2-7; TRBD1 agrees at 9 bases. Germline trimming cut 0 bases from V and 3 bases from J; bases unmatched to any gene: 1. Germline V gene data show CDR1 as SGHDT and CDR2 as YYEEEE. This CDR3 region has 14 residues. In DNA form, the CDR3 reads TGTGCCAGCAGCTTGGGGACAGGGGTCTACGAGCAGTACTTC. Protein sequence: CASSLGTGVYEQYF. Full variable domain (rest looked up from reference TRBV5-6 and TRBJ2-7): DAGVTQSPTHLIKTRGQQVTLRCSPKSGHDTVSWYQQALGQGPQFIFQYYEEEERQRGNFPDRFSGHQFPNYSSELNVNALLLGDSALYLCASSLGTGVYEQYFGPGTRLTVT.

The V call is TRBV30, the J call TRBJ1-2; 8 positions agree with TRBD1. CDR1 and CDR2 from the germline V gene are GTSNPN and SVGIG (reference sequence). Trimming cost V 0 bases and J 2 bases; bases outside gene matches: 5. The CDR3 extends over 15 amino acids. The CDR3, as DNA: TGTGCCTGGAGTGTACCTAGGACAGGGAACTATGGCTACACCTTC. Amino acids: CAWSVPRTGNYGYTF.

The chain joins TRBV27 to TRBJ1-6; TRBD1 aligns across 8 bases. Germline CDR1 MNHEY, CDR2 SMNVEV (reference sequence). Germline trimming cut 2 bases from V and 7 bases from J; bases unmatched to any gene: 10. The CDR3 runs 17 residues. In DNA form, the CDR3 reads TGTGCCAGCAGTTTAGACCCCCCGGACAGGGAGAATTCACCCCTCCACTTT. Encoded protein: CASSLDPPDRENSPLHF.

The V call is TRBV30, the J call TRBJ1-5; the D gene is possibly TRBD1 (5 bases). There are 13 residues in the CDR3. CDR1 and CDR2 from the germline V gene are GTSNPN and SVGIG (reference sequence). Trimming cost V 5 bases and J 2 bases, with 10 bases left between them. The CDR3 spells CAWAGGRNQPQHF. CDR3 bases: TGTGCCTGGGCCGGGGGTCGCAATCAGCCCCAGCATTTT.

V is TRBV10-3 and J is TRBJ1-4; the match to TRBD1 covers 7 bases. Germline-derived CDR1 and CDR2 are ENHRY and SYGVKD. CDR3 length: 15 residues. V dropped 2 bases and J dropped 3; count of bases not matched to a gene: 3. The CDR3 sequence: CAISERGLANEKLFF. The CDR3, as DNA: TGTGCCATCAGTGAGAGGGGGCTGGCTAATGAAAAACTGTTTTTT.

This clone was picked up a small number of times. The genes are TRBV18 and TRBJ2-5, with D perhaps TRBD2 (5 bases). Germline assignment: CDR1 KGHSH and CDR2 LQKENI. This CDR3 has 15 amino acids. With 3 bases removed from V and 7 bases from J, the gap between germline ends came to 18 bases. The CDR3 bases are TGTGCCAGCTCACCCCTCGAGTCAGTCCGGGGGACCCAGTACTTC. This gives the protein CASSPLESVRGTQYF.

V gene TRBV11-3 combines with J gene TRBJ1-1; D is perhaps TRBD1 (6 bases). V was shortened by 5 bases and J by 3 bases, with 10 bases between the two germline ends. CDR3 length equals 13 residues. The germline CDR1 and CDR2 sequences are SGHNT and YENEEA. The CDR3 nucleotides are TGTGCCAGCAGCCGAAACAGGGACACTGAAGCTTTCTTT. This gives the protein CASSRNRDTEAFF.

The chain joins TRBV20-1 to TRBJ1-3; D unclear. V was trimmed by 3 bases and J by 0 bases, leaving 6 bases between them. CDR1 and CDR2 (germline): DFQATT, SNEGSKA (reference sequence). This CDR3 is built from 13 residues. The CDR3 sequence: CSASFSSGNTIYF. DNA of the CDR3: TGCAGTGCTAGTTTTAGCTCTGGAAACACCATATATTTT.

CDR3 in amino acids: CASSLSRLAGGRQETQYF. CDR3 nucleotide sequence: TGTGCCAGCAGTTTATCCCGACTAGCGGGGGGGCGTCAGGAGACCCAGTACTTC. The chain combines TRBV27 with TRBJ2-5; 14 bases are a match to TRBD2. CDR1 MNHEY and CDR2 SMNVEV come from the germline V gene (reference sequence). The junction had 8 bases not matched to a gene; V was cut back by 0 bases and J by 5 bases. The CDR3 contains 18 residues.

The V call is TRBV7-9, the J call TRBJ2-7; 11 bases align to TRBD1. Germline V gene data show CDR1 as SEHNR and CDR2 as FQNEAQ (reference sequence). CDR3 length: 16 amino acids. V was clipped by 1 base and J by 2 bases; unmatched bases: 4. CDR3 protein: CASSLVSGQGAYEQYF. For the CDR3, the DNA is TGTGCCAGCAGCTTAGTGTCGGGACAGGGGGCCTACGAGCAGTACTTC.

A word on this clone: At the DNA level, this CDR3 is encoded by other sequences in the same sample as well. This sequence joins TRBV29-1 and TRBJ1-2; D possibly corresponds to TRBD1 (6 bases). Germline V gene sequence: CDR1 SQVTM, CDR2 ANQGSEA. This CDR3 is 14 amino acids long. Deletions cut 4 bases from V and 2 bases from J, with 14 bases between. The CDR3 DNA follows: TGCAGCGTTGTGGGAAGGGGGTTAAACTATGGCTACACCTTC. Amino acids: CSVVGRGLNYGYTF.

The chain recombines TRBV25-1 with TRBJ2-1; 12 positions agree with TRBD2. The V segment lost 6 bases and the J segment 13 bases; nucleotides outside the gene matches: 13. CDR1 and CDR2 (germline): MGHDK, SYGVNS. There are 15 residues in the CDR3. The CDR3 bases are TGTGCCAGCAGCTACACGGGACTAGCGGGTTATAGACAGTTCTTC. It codes for CASSYTGLAGYRQFF.

The chain carries TRBV7-9 and TRBJ1-2, with TRBD1 identical over 11 bases. V dropped 6 bases and J dropped 5; count of bases not matched to a gene: 5. The CDR3 length is 14 residues. Germline CDR1 reads SEHNR; CDR2 reads FQNEAQ (reference sequence). Here the CDR3 DNA reads TGTGCCAGCAGGTCGGGACAGGGGGTGTATGGCTACACCTTC. Amino acid sequence: CASRSGQGVYGYTF. The variable domain in full, completed from reference TRBV7-9 and TRBJ1-2, reads DTGVSQNPRHKITKRGQNVTFRCDPISEHNRLYWYRQTLGQGPEFLTYFQNEAQLEKSRLLSDRFSAERPKGSFSTLEIQRTEQGDSAMYLCASRSGQGVYGYTFGSGTRLTVV.

The V call is TRBV12-3 or TRBV12-4, the J call TRBJ1-2; 8 bases are shared with TRBD1. CDR3 length: 13 residues. V shed 6 bases and J 6 bases; nucleotides not matched to a gene: 6. The CDR3 loop is CASSQTGVNGYTF. The DNA for the CDR3 is TGTGCCAGCAGCCAGACAGGGGTCAATGGCTACACCTTC.

The CDR3 sequence is CASKIGAGNNQPQHF. The CDR3 DNA sequence: TGTGCCAGCAAAATAGGGGCAGGAAACAATCAGCCCCAGCATTTT. This rearrangement joins TRBV6-5 to TRBJ1-5; tentatively, D is TRBD1 (5 bases). The CDR3 runs to 15 residues. Germline V gene data show CDR1 as MNHEY and CDR2 as SVGAGI. The V end lost 7 bases, the J end lost 3 bases, and 16 bases lay between the germline ends.